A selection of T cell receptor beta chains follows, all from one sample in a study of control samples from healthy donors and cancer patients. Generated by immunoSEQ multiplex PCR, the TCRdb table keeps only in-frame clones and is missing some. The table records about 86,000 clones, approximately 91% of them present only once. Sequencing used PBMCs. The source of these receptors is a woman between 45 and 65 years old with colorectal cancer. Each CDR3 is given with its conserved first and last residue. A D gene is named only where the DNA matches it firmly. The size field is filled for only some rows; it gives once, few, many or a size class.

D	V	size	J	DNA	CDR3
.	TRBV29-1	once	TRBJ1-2	TGCAGCGTTGGTGGCTATGGCTACACCTTC	CSVGGYGYTF
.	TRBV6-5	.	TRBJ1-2	TGTGCCAGCAGAGACAGGTCTCCTAATGGCTACACCTTC	CASRDRSPNGYTF
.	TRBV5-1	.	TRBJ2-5	TGCGCCAGCAGCTTCAAGGGGGACGAGACCCAGTACTTC	CASSFKGDETQYF
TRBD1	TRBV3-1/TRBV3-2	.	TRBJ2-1	TGTGCCTTATTAGGACAGGGGGTCTCCCTCTCTCTCGGTTCTCCGCTCGATGAGCAGTTCTTC	CALLGQGVSLSLGSPLDEQFF
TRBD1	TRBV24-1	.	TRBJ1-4	TGTGCCACCAGTGATTTGTGGCAGGGGGAATTTCACGAAAAACTGTTTTTT	CATSDLWQGEFHEKLFF
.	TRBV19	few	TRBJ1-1	TGTGCCAGTAGTATAGGGTGGAGACAGGCTGAAGCTTTCTTT	CASSIGWRQAEAFF
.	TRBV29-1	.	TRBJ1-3	TGCAGCGCGAACAGGGACCTCTCTGGAAACACCATATATTTT	CSANRDLSGNTIYF
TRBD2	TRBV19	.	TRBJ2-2	TGTGCCAGTAGTATTAGAAGTGGAAGCGGGGGAGGCGGGGAGCTGTTTTTT	CASSIRSGSGGGGELFF
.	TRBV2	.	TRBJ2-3	TGTGCCAGCAGTGAGAGAAAGGACACAGATACGCAGTATTTT	CASSERKDTDTQYF
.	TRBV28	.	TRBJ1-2	TGTGCCAGCAGTCCCGGGACGGGCTATGGCTACACCTTC	CASSPGTGYGYTF
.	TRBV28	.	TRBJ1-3	TGTGCCAGCAGTTTGCGGCAGACCCTCTCTGGAAACACCATATATTTT	CASSLRQTLSGNTIYF
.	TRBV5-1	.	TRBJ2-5	TGCGCCAGCAGCCTCTCGGCGGGCAGTAGGGAGACCCAGTACTTC	CASSLSAGSRETQYF
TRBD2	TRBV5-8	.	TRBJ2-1	TGTGCCAGCAGCTCCGGGACTAGCGTAGACAATGAGCAGTTCTTC	CASSSGTSVDNEQFF
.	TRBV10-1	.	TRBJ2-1	TGCGCCAGCAGTGGGGGGAGTAGGAATGAGCAGTTCTTC	CASSGGSRNEQFF
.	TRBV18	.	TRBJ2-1	TGTGCCAGCTCACCCGAGCTGGATCAGTTCTTC	CASSPELDQFF
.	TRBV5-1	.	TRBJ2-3	TGCGCCAGCAGCTCCGCCTCGGGCCTCACTGATACGCAGTATTTT	CASSSASGLTDTQYF
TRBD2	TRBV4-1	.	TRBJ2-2	TGCGCCAGCAGCCACCAAGTCGGACTAGCGGGGGGCCGAGACGGGGAGCTGTTTTTT	CASSHQVGLAGGRDGELFF
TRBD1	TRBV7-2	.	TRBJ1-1	TGTGCCAGCAGCTTTCCTGGACAGGGAGGATGGACTGAAGCTTTCTTT	CASSFPGQGGWTEAFF
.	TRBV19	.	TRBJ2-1	TGTGCCAGTAGTATCGGACAGTCGGGCCAAGTGGGGCAGTTCTTC	CASSIGQSGQVGQFF
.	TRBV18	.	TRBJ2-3	TGTGCCAGCTCACGGGAGACAGATACGCAGTATTTT	CASSRETDTQYF
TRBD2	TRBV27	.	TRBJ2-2	TGTGCCAGCGGTATAGCGGGGGGGGCCGGGGAGCTGTTTTTT	CASGIAGGAGELFF
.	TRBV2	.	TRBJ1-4	TGTGCCAGCAGTGAAGCGCTTCAAGGGGCGCTTAATGAAAAACTGTTTTTT	CASSEALQGALNEKLFF
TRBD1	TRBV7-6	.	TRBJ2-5	TGTGCCAGCAGCATAACAGGGGGCGCGGGGGAGACCCAGTACTTC	CASSITGGAGETQYF
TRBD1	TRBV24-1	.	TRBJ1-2	TGTGCCACCAGTGACCCTCAGGGGGGACCTTCCTCCCATGGCTACACCTTC	CATSDPQGGPSSHGYTF
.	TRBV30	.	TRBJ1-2	TGTGCCTCCTCGGGAGCCCGGATAGGGGGCTACACCTTC	CASSGARIGGYTF
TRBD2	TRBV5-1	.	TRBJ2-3	TGCGCCAGCAGCTTGGCCAGCGGGGGTATCACAGATACGCAGTATTTT	CASSLASGGITDTQYF
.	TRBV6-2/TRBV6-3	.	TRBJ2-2	TGTGCCAGCAGCCAACGACAGACTCGTTCGTCCGGGGAGCTGTTTTTT	CASSQRQTRSSGELFF
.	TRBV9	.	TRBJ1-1	TGTGCCAGCAGCGTAAATACACAGAACACTGAAGCTTTCTTT	CASSVNTQNTEAFF
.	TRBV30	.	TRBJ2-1	TGTGCCTGGGGGGCCTCCTACAATGAGCAGTTCTTC	CAWGASYNEQFF
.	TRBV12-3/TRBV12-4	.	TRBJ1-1	TGTGCCAGCAGTTCGGGGATTACTGAAGCTTTCTTT	CASSSGITEAFF
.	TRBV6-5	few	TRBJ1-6	TGTGCCAGCAGCTCCGGGTCTCTTCGGAATTCACCCCTCCACTTT	CASSSGSLRNSPLHF
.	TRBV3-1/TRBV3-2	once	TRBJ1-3	TGTGCCAGCAGCCCCCAGGGTCATGGAAACACCATATATTTT	CASSPQGHGNTIYF
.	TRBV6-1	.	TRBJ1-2	TGTGCCAGCAGTGAAATCCAGGGCCTTGGCTACACCTTC	CASSEIQGLGYTF
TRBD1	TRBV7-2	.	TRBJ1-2	TGTGCCAGCAGCCCGCAGGGACAGGGGGTGGGAAATGGCTACACCTTC	CASSPQGQGVGNGYTF
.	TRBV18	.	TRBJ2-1	TGTGCCAGCTCACCACAGGGGCAGTTCTCGTACAATGAGCAGTTCTTC	CASSPQGQFSYNEQFF
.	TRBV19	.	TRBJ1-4	TGTGCCAGTAGGACAGTTGTCGCTGAAAAACTGTTTTTT	CASRTVVAEKLFF
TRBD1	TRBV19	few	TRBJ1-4	TGTGCCAGTACAGGGACAGGCAGGAGAGGGGAAAAACTGTTTTTT	CASTGTGRRGEKLFF
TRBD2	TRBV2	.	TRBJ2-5	TGTGCCAGCAGTGAATTGTCTAGCGGGGGCCAAGAGACCCAGTACTTC	CASSELSSGGQETQYF
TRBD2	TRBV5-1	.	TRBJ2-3	TGCGCCAGCATGACCGGGACTAGCGGGCTCACCACAGATACGCAGTATTTT	CASMTGTSGLTTDTQYF
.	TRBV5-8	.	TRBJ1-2	TGTGCCAGCAGCCCCGGGACCAGCTATGGCTACACCTTC	CASSPGTSYGYTF
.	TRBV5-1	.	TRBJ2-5	TGCGCCAGCAGCTTCTTGGGGGGCCGGCAAGAGACCCAGTACTTC	CASSFLGGRQETQYF
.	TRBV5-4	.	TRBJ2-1	TGTGCCAGCAGCTTGGCCCCGATAGCCGGGGCCAATGAGCAGTTCTTC	CASSLAPIAGANEQFF
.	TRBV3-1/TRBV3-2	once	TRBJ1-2	TGTGCCAGCAGCCAAGGGTACGGAAGCTACACCTTC	CASSQGYGSYTF
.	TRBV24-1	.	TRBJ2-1	TGTGCCACCAGTGATTTGCAGAGAACAAAGTTCTTC	CATSDLQRTKFF
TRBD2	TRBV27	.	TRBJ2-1	TGTGCCAGCAGTTTCTGGGGGGGTGATGAGCAGTTCTTC	CASSFWGGDEQFF
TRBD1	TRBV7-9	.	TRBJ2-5	TGTGCCAGCAGCCCACGGACGGGACAGGGGTTTCAGACCCAGTACTTC	CASSPRTGQGFQTQYF
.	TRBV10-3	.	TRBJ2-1	TGTGCCATCAGTTCAAGGGCCAATGAGCAGTTCTTC	CAISSRANEQFF
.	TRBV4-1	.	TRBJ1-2	TGCGCCAGCAGCCAAGAGTGGGGGGATGGCTACACCTTC	CASSQEWGDGYTF
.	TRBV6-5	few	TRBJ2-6	TGTGCCAGCAGGCAGGGCTCTGGGGCCAACGTCCTGACTTTC	CASRQGSGANVLTF
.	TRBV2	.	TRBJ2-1	TGTGCCAGCGGGTATAATGAGCAGTTCTTC	CASGYNEQFF
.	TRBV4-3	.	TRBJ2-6	TGCCCCACCAGCCGAGACTCTCAGGGCACCGGGGCCAACGTCCTGACTTTC	CPTSRDSQGTGANVLTF
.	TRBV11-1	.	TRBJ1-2	TGTGCCAGCAGCTTAAGTCAGGAGGCAGGGTCGGGCTACACCTTC	CASSLSQEAGSGYTF
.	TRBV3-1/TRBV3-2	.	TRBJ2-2	TGTGCCAGCAGCCAACTGGGCGGCGGGGAGCTGTTTTTT	CASSQLGGGELFF
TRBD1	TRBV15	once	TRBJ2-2	TGTGCCACCAGTCGGGACAGGGGGCTAAAGAGCGGGGAGCTGTTTTTT	CATSRDRGLKSGELFF
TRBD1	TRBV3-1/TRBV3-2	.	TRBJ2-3	TGTGCCAGCAGCCAGCAGGGGGCAACAGATACGCAGTATTTT	CASSQQGATDTQYF